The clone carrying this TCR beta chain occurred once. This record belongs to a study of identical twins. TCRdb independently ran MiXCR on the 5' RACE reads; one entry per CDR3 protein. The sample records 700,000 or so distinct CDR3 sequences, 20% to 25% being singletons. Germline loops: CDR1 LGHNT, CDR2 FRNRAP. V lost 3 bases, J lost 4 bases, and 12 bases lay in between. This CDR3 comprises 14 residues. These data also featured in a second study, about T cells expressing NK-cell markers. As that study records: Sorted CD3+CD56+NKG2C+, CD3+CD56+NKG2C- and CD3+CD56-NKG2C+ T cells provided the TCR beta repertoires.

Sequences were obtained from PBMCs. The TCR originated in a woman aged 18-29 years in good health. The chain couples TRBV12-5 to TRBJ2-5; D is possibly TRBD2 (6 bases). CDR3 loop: CASGFGTSRETQYF. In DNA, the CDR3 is TGTGCTAGTGGTTTCGGTACTAGCCGAGAGACCCAGTACTTC.